What follows are 22 T cell receptor beta chains derived from one specimen sequenced in a study of blood T cells in healthy people across ages. It was with a sample-barcoded 5' primer and a J-beta primer mix that a second PCR of roughly 7 to 11 cycles was run. TCRdb processed the 5' RACE reads anew with MiXCR; each CDR3 protein has one entry. This sample carries about 1.1 million distinct CDR3 sequences, around two fifths of them seen once, and the ten largest clones take roughly 14%. The sequenced sample consisted of blood. These TCRs come from a man aged 18 to 29 in good health.

This clonotype was observed a handful of times. The chain carries TRBV5-1 and TRBJ2-1; D remains ambiguous. The germline CDR1 and CDR2 sequences are SGHRS and YFSETQ. V shed 0 bases and J shed 8 bases, with 18 bases lying between them. The CDR3 is made up of 16 amino acids. The CDR3 nucleotides are TGCGCCAGCAGCTTGGCCGGGTATCATATTGGCGATGAGCAGTTCTTC. Protein: CASSLAGYHIGDEQFF. The whole variable domain, filled in from reference TRBV5-1 and TRBJ2-1, reads KAGVTQTPRYLIKTRGQQVTLSCSPISGHRSVSWYQQTPGQGLQFLFEYFSETQRNKGNFPGRFSGRQFSNSRSEMNVSTLELGDSALYLCASSLAGYHIGDEQFFGPGTRLTVL.

This chain links TRBV3-1 with TRBJ2-2; TRBD1 or TRBD2 may be the D gene (7 bases each). The CDR3 has 16 residues. Between the trimmed V and J ends, which lost 2 bases and 5 bases, there was a span of 15 bases. Germline CDR1 reads LGHDT; CDR2 reads YNNKEL (reference sequence). CDR3 DNA: TGTGCCAGCAGCCAATCCGGGACAGCGGGGACCGGGGAGCTGTTTTTT. It is translated as CASSQSGTAGTGELFF.

V is TRBV29-1 and J is TRBJ2-3; D unresolved. Germline-derived CDR1 and CDR2 are SQVTM and ANQGSEA. The CDR3 runs 15 residues. Between the trimmed V and J ends, which lost 2 bases and 5 bases, there was a span of 17 bases. The CDR3 DNA reads TGCAGCGTTGAAACTACCCCCTCGACCGGAGATACGCAGTATTTT. Encoded protein: CSVETTPSTGDTQYF.

The CDR3 here is CSARVHLLGGGTQYF. In DNA, the CDR3 is TGCAGTGCTAGAGTCCACCTCCTGGGGGGAGGGACCCAGTACTTC. V is TRBV20-1 and J is TRBJ2-7, with D maybe TRBD2 (6 bases). The J call could be wrong; TRBJ2-5 is a better fit for the DNA end. The CDR3 runs 15 residues. Germline V CDR1 and CDR2: DFQATT, SNEGSKA (reference sequence).

The chain carries TRBV10-3 and TRBJ1-2; 11 nucleotides match TRBD1. CDR1 ENHRY and CDR2 SYGVKD come from the germline V gene. Trimming removed 4 bases from V and 5 bases from J; junction bases left unmatched: 6. This CDR3 contains 15 residues. CDR3 region: CAISAGQGAEYGYTF. The CDR3 DNA reads TGTGCCATCAGTGCCGGACAGGGGGCTGAGTATGGCTACACCTTC.

The rearrangement joins TRBV6-2 or TRBV6-3 to TRBJ2-1; no reliable D call. Germline lookup yields CDR1 MNHEY and CDR2 SVGEGT. The CDR3 sequence is 13 residues long. With 4 bases removed from V and 7 bases from J, the gap between germline ends came to 11 bases. CDR3 region: CASSSLVANEQFF. As DNA, the CDR3 is TGTGCCAGCAGTTCCTTAGTCGCGAATGAGCAGTTCTTC.

The chain is built from TRBV7-9 and TRBJ1-3; D is unresolved. In germline, CDR1 is SEHNR, CDR2 FQNEAQ (reference sequence). There are 13 residues in the CDR3. Trimming shortened V by 2 bases and J by 7 bases, and 9 bases separated the two germline ends. The CDR3 DNA reads TGTGCCAGCAGCTTAAGTGCGGATAACACCATATATTTT. Its protein is CASSLSADNTIYF.

In regard to this clonotype: An end of the junction differs from the germline gene, which may be a read error. J is TRBJ1-4 and V is TRBV5-1; no firm D call. Germline values: CDR1 SGHRS, CDR2 YFSETQ. The CDR3 contains 16 residues. DNA for the CDR3: TGCGCCAGCAGCTTGGAAGGAGGCAGAACTAATGAAAAATTGTTTTTT. Translated: CASSLEGGRTNEKLFF.

This chain joins TRBV30 and TRBJ2-7; TRBD2 aligns across 7 bases. CDR3 length equals 15 residues. V was pared by 0 bases and J by 7 bases, with 12 bases of the junction left unmatched. CDR1 is GTSNPN and CDR2 is SVGIG in the germline V gene (reference sequence). The CDR3 nucleotides are TGTGCCTGGAGTGTAGGCGGGGGTAGCTACAATGAGCAGTACTTC. Its protein product is CAWSVGGGSYNEQYF.

Only a few counts were recorded for this clonotype. The rearrangement links TRBV10-3 to TRBJ1-1, with 7 bases lining up with TRBD1. V shed 7 bases and J 1 base; nucleotides not matched to a gene: 6. CDR3 length: 14 amino acids. CDR1 ENHRY and CDR2 SYGVKD come from the germline V gene. CDR3 protein: CAIKGGSRNTEAFF. The CDR3 coding sequence is TGTGCCATCAAAGGGGGCTCCAGGAACACTGAAGCTTTCTTT.

This sequence joins TRBV5-6 and TRBJ2-1, with unresolved D. The CDR3 length is 13 residues. The V gene's germline CDR1 is SGHDT and CDR2 YYEEEE. Trimming pared 4 bases from V and 8 bases from J, leaving 13 bases between. The CDR3 DNA reads as TGTGCCAGCAGCCCCTTTGGTTTAGATGAGCAGTTCTTC. Translated: CASSPFGLDEQFF. The full variable domain, rest sourced from reference TRBV5-6 and TRBJ2-1, is DAGVTQSPTHLIKTRGQQVTLRCSPKSGHDTVSWYQQALGQGPQFIFQYYEEEERQRGNFPDRFSGHQFPNYSSELNVNALLLGDSALYLCASSPFGLDEQFFGPGTRLTVL.

Regarding this clonotype: One junction end does not reproduce the germline sequence, and a read error may be involved. The CDR3 DNA reads TGTGCCAGCAGCTTAGGGACAGGGAATGTGCAGTTCTTC. Amino acid sequence: CASSLGTGNVQFF. J is TRBJ2-1 and V is TRBV13, with 7 bases that match TRBD1. From germline, CDR1 is PRHDT and CDR2 FYEKMQ (reference sequence). The CDR3 has 13 residues. Variable domain in full (rest from reference TRBV13 and TRBJ2-1): AAGVIQSPRHLIKEKRETATLKCYPIPRHDTVYWYQQGPGQDPQFLISFYEKMQSDKGSIPDRFSAQQFSDYHSELNMSSLELGDSALYFCASSLGTGNVQFFGPGTRLTVL.

This clonotype has a count of ten or more. The genes are TRBV12-5 and TRBJ2-7; D is unclear. Germline V gene lookup returns CDR1 LGHNT and CDR2 FRNRAP. Trimming left V 6 bases short and J 2 bases short, with 8 bases between. This CDR3 spans 12 amino acids. CDR3 coding DNA: TGTGCTAGTGGCTTGCCGACCTACGAGCAGTACTTC. Translating gives CASGLPTYEQYF.

The V call is TRBV3-1, the J call TRBJ2-1; D not certain. The CDR3 extends over 13 amino acids. V dropped 2 bases and J dropped 5 bases, with 7 bases sitting between them. From germline, CDR1 is LGHDT and CDR2 YNNKEL (reference sequence). CDR3 region: CASSQLSDNEQFF. For the CDR3, the DNA is TGTGCCAGCAGCCAACTCAGCGACAATGAGCAGTTCTTC.

A few counts support this clonotype. This may be a read error, as it is one base from a much larger clone. The chain couples TRBV4-2 to TRBJ2-7; D perhaps matches TRBD2 (5 bases). This CDR3 contains 13 residues. CDR1 is LGHNA and CDR2 is YNFKEQ in the germline V gene. Trimming took 1 base from V and 5 from J, leaving 9 bases between them. The CDR3 coding sequence is TGTGCCAGCAGCCAAGTGGGAGATCACGAGCAGTACTTC. Residues: CASSQVGDHEQYF.

This chain joins TRBV2 and TRBJ2-5; no clear D. The DNA end favors TRBJ2-7, so the J call may be wrong. This CDR3 is 14 amino acids long. CDR1 SNHLY and CDR2 FYNNEI come from the germline V gene. The CDR3 here is CASSEAKQTYEQYF. The CDR3 nucleotides read TGTGCCAGCAGTGAAGCGAAACAGACCTACGAGCAGTACTTC.

Comments on this clonotype: Being one base from a much bigger clone, this may be a read error. This chain connects TRBV7-2 to TRBJ2-5; D possibly uses TRBD1 or TRBD2 (6 bases each). Germline V gene lookup returns CDR1 SGHTA and CDR2 FQGNSA. Trimming shortened V by 1 base and J by 3 bases, and 12 bases separated the two germline ends. CDR3 size: 15 residues. DNA for the CDR3: TGTGCCAGCAGCTTAGTGCGGGACACTGAAGAGACCCAGTACTTC. This translates into CASSLVRDTEETQYF.

This clonotype was observed a handful of times. This chain uses TRBV20-1 with TRBJ2-3, with TRBD2 identical over 9 bases. J gave up 6 bases and V 4 bases, and 2 bases lay outside the gene matches. CDR1 and CDR2 from the germline V gene are DFQATT and SNEGSKA (reference sequence). CDR3 length: 12 amino acids. The CDR3, as DNA: TGCAGTGCTAAAACTAGCGGGGATACGCAGTATTTT. Encoded protein: CSAKTSGDTQYF.

This clonotype was detected many times. The rearrangement joins TRBV10-3 to TRBJ2-1; TRBD2 agrees at 12 bases. The CDR3 totals 18 residues. V shed 6 bases, J shed 4 bases, and the junction held 13 bases outside the gene matches. Looked up from germline, CDR1 is ENHRY and CDR2 is SYGVKD. The DNA of the CDR3 is TGTGCCATCAGAAGGACTAGCGGGGTGCAACCTGATTACAATGAGCAGTTCTTC. Its protein product is CAIRRTSGVQPDYNEQFF.

This chain joins TRBV7-8 and TRBJ2-5, with D possibly being TRBD1 or TRBD2 (5 bases each). The CDR3 runs 17 residues. The germline V and J ends were trimmed by 2 bases and 5 bases, with 21 bases remaining between them. The germline V gene has CDR1 SGHVS and CDR2 FQNEAQ. CDR3 sequence: CASSLSPRQLRRETQYF. In nucleotides, the CDR3 is TGTGCCAGCAGCTTAAGCCCCCGACAGCTCAGGAGGGAGACCCAGTACTTC.

The chain couples TRBV9 to TRBJ2-7; D gene ambiguous. The CDR3 extends over 13 amino acids. Germline V gives CDR1 SGDLS, CDR2 YYNGEE. The V and J ends lost 3 bases and 10 bases respectively, with 17 bases between them. The CDR3 reads CASSANTEEAQYF. The CDR3 region has the DNA TGTGCCAGCAGCGCCAACACAGAAGAGGCCCAGTACTTC.

The chain links TRBV4-3 to TRBJ2-2, with 7 bases identical to TRBD2. Germline trimming cut 2 bases from V and 5 bases from J; bases unmatched to any gene: 14. The germline gives CDR1 LGHNA, CDR2 YSLEER. The CDR3 is 18 residues long. Written as DNA, the CDR3 is TGCGCCAGCAGCCAAAGAATCAGCGGGGAATTAAGTACCGGGGAGCTGTTTTTT. Encoded protein: CASSQRISGELSTGELFF.